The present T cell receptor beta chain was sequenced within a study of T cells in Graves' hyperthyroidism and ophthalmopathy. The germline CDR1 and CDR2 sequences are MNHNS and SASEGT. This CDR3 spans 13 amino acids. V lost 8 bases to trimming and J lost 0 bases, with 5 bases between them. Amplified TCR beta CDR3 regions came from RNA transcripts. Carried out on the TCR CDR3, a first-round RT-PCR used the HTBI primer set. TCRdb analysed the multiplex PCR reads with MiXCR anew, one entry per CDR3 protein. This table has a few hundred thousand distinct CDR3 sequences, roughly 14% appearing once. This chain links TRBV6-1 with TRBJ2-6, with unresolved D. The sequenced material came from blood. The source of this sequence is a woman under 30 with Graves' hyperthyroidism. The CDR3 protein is CASWISGANVLTF. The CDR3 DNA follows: TGTGCCAGCTGGATCTCTGGGGCCAACGTCCTGACTTTC.